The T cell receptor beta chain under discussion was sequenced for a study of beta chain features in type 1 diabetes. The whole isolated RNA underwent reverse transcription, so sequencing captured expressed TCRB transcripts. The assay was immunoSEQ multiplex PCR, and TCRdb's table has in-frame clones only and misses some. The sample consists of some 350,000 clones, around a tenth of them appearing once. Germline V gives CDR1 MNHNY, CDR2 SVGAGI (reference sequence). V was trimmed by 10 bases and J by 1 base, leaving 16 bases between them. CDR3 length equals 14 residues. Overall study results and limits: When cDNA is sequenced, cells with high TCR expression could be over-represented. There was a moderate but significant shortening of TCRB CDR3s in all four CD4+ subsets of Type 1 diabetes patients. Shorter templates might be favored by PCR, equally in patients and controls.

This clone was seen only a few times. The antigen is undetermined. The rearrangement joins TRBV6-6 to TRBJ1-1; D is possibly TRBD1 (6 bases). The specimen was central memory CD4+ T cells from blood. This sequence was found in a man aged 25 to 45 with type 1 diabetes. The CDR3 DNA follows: TGTGCCATCAGAGATGGACAGCCGAACACTGAAGCTTTCTTT. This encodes CAIRDGQPNTEAFF.